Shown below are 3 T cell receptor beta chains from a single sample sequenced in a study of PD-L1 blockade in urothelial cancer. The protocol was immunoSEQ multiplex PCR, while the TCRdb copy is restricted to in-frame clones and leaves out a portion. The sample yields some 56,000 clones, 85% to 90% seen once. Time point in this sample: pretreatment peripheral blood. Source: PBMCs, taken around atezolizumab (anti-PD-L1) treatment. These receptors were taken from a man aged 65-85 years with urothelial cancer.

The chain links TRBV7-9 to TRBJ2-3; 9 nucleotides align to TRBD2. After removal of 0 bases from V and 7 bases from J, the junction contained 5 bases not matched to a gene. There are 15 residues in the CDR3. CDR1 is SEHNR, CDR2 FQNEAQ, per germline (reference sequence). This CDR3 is CASSLASGSSNTQYF. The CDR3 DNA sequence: TGTGCCAGCAGCTTAGCTAGCGGGAGTTCGAATACGCAGTATTTT.

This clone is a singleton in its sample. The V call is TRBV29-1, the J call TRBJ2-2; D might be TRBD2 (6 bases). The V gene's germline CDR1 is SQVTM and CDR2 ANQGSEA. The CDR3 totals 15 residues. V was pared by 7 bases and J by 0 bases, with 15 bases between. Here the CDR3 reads CSGWGGTANTGELFF. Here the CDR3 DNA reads TGCAGCGGTTGGGGCGGGACGGCGAACACCGGGGAGCTGTTTTTT.

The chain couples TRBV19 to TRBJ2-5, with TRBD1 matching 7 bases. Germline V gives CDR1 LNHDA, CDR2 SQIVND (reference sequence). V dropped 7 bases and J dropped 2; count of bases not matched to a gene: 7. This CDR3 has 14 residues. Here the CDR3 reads CASKVATGQETQYF. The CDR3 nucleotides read TGTGCCAGTAAAGTCGCGACAGGGCAAGAGACCCAGTACTTC. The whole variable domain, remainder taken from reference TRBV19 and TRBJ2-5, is DGGITQSPKYLFRKEGQNVTLSCEQNLNHDAMYWYRQDPGQGLRLIYYSQIVNDFQKGDIAEGYSVSREKKESFPLTVTSAQKNPTAFYLCASKVATGQETQYFGPGTRLLVL.